This T cell receptor (beta chain) was recorded in a study of shared clonotypes between healthy human individuals. Methods used by the authors: Junction-only sequences without quality scores came from ImmunoSEQ, so filtering differed. Sequencing was performed with immunoSEQ multiplex PCR; in TCRdb, only in-frame clones are kept and a portion is missing. Clone size and V and J calls were adopted from that table, with D and trimming inferred from the DNA. The table has over 95,000 clones, about 70% seen once; the top ten hold 24%. Points on this clone: Its target is unknown.

The study's findings and limits: The study generally estimated greater richness for naive than memory subsets.

Germline V gene data show CDR1 as SGHAT and CDR2 as FQNNGV. The CDR3 totals 15 residues. The ends were cut back, 5 bases at V and 2 bases at J, with 12 bases in the middle. This chain links TRBV11-2 with TRBJ2-2; D might be TRBD2 (5 bases). The sample comprised memory CD8+ T cells sorted from blood. The subset here: CD45RO+ cells pooled with CCR7-negative TemRA cells. The receptor comes from a woman aged 30 to 39 in good health. The chain's CDR3 is CASSPGSGNTGELFF. CDR3 nucleotide sequence: TGTGCCAGCAGCCCGGGTTCGGGAAACACCGGGGAGCTGTTTTTT.